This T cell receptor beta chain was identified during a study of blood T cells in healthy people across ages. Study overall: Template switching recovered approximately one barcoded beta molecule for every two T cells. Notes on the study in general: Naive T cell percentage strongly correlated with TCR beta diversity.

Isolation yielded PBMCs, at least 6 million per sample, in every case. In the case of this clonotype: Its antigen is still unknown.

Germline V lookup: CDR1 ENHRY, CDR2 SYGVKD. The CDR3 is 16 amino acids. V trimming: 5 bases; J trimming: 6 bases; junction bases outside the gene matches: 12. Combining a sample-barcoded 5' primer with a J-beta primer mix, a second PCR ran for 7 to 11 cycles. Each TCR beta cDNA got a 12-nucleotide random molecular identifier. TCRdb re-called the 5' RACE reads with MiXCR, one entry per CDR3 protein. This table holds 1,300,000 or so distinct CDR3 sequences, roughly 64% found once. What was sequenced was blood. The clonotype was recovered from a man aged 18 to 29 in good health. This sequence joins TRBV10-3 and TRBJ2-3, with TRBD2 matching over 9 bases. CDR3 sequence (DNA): TGTGCCATCAGTAACATACAAGCGGGGGGCATCGATACGCAGTATTTT. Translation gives CAISNIQAGGIDTQYF.